The 18 T cell receptor beta chains below were found in one sample sequenced in a study of blood T cell repertoires in COVID-19. Only in-frame clones appear in the TCRdb table, and some are missing; sequencing was by immunoSEQ multiplex PCR. The sample comprises 80,000 to 90,000 clones, 70% to 90% of which are singletons, and 5.1% rests with the top ten. Material: peripheral blood. These TCRs come from a man between 40 and 49 years old with acute or convalescent COVID-19.

The chain uses TRBV7-6 and TRBJ2-3; 10 bases map to TRBD1. The CDR3 contains 16 residues. CDR1 is SGHVS, CDR2 FNYEAQ, per germline. The ends lost 5 bases at V and 6 bases at J; junction bases unmatched: 11. For the CDR3, the DNA is TGTGCCAGCAGCCCCGCCGGACAGGGGGGAGAGGATACGCAGTATTTT. Protein: CASSPAGQGGEDTQYF.

The rearrangement joins TRBV3-1 (or the pseudogene TRBV3-2) to TRBJ1-6, with TRBD1 as a possible D gene (5 bases). V was trimmed by 0 bases and J by 10 bases, leaving 16 bases between them. CDR3 length equals 16 residues. Germline V CDR1 and CDR2: LGHDT, YNNKEL (reference sequence). In DNA form, the CDR3 reads TGTGCCAGCAGCCAAGAAATTATCCAGGGAAGGTCACCCCTCCACTTT. It yields the protein CASSQEIIQGRSPLHF.

The V call is TRBV27, the J call TRBJ1-5, with D possibly being TRBD1 (6 bases). V was pared by 6 bases and J by 3 bases, with 15 bases between. Germline CDR1 reads MNHEY; CDR2 reads SMNVEV (reference sequence). The CDR3 runs 15 residues. The CDR3 bases are TGTGCCAGCAGACCCCGGACAGTACTCAATCAGCCCCAGCATTTT. Amino acid sequence: CASRPRTVLNQPQHF.

The J gene is TRBJ1-6, the V gene TRBV6-2 or TRBV6-3, with a weak D call TRBD1 (5 bases). This CDR3 has 16 residues. V lost 6 bases, J lost 1 base, and 13 bases lay in between. Germline V gene data show CDR1 as MNHEY and CDR2 as SVGEGT. The CDR3 DNA sequence: TGTGCCAGCAGCACCCCTCAGGGTTCCTATAATTCACCCCTCCACTTT. It yields the protein CASSTPQGSYNSPLHF.

This clone was observed once. The chain has TRBV27 and TRBJ1-1, with D unclear. V was pared by 3 bases and J by 1 base, with 6 bases between. The CDR3 runs 13 residues. In germline, CDR1 is MNHEY, CDR2 SMNVEV (reference sequence). The CDR3 protein is CASSFGENTEAFF. The CDR3 DNA is TGTGCCAGCAGTTTCGGGGAGAACACTGAAGCTTTCTTT.

The table lists this clone with a count of one. The chain couples TRBV29-1 to TRBJ1-1; 8 bases are a match to TRBD1. J lost 1 base, V lost 6 bases, and 13 bases had no gene match. The CDR3 runs to 16 residues. The germline gives CDR1 SQVTM, CDR2 ANQGSEA. CDR3 DNA sequence: TGCAGCGTGAGCCTGGGGACAGGTGACCCGAACACTGAAGCTTTCTTT. The encoded protein is CSVSLGTGDPNTEAFF.

V usage is TRBV7-9 and J usage is TRBJ2-7; TRBD2 might be the D (6 bases). Germline CDR1 is SEHNR and CDR2 is FQNEAQ (reference sequence). The V end was cut by 3 bases, the J end by 6 bases, with 15 bases between. This CDR3 has 14 amino acids. In DNA form, the CDR3 reads TGTGCCAGCAGCTTGTTCGCCGGGGGTGGCGAGCAGTACTTC. Amino acid sequence: CASSLFAGGGEQYF.

J is TRBJ2-1 and V is TRBV5-8; D perhaps matches TRBD1 (6 bases). Germline loops: CDR1 SGHTS, CDR2 YDEGEE. V was pared by 3 bases and J by 10 bases, with 14 bases between. The CDR3 covers 13 residues. Written as DNA, the CDR3 is TGTGCCAGCAGCTGGACAGCGAGGGTCGAGCAGTTCTTC. Its protein is CASSWTARVEQFF. Complete variable domain (other parts from reference TRBV5-8 and TRBJ2-1): EAGVTQSPTHLIKTRGQQATLRCSPISGHTSVYWYQQALGLGLQFLLWYDEGEERNRGNFPPRFSGRQFPNYSSELNVNALELEDSALYLCASSWTARVEQFFGPGTRLTVL.

The chain's CDR3 is CASSQEPSTSGSGELFF. CDR3 coding DNA: TGTGCCAGCAGCCAAGAACCTAGCACTAGCGGGTCTGGGGAGCTGTTTTTT. V usage is TRBV3-1 (or the pseudogene TRBV3-2) and J usage is TRBJ2-2; 9 bases line up with TRBD2. Germline V gene lookup returns CDR1 LGHDT and CDR2 YNNKEL (reference sequence). This CDR3 is built from 17 residues. V dropped 0 bases and J dropped 8; count of bases not matched to a gene: 10.

The chain combines TRBV4-1 with TRBJ2-5; TRBD2 matches at 10 bases. The CDR3 consists of 16 residues. Trimming took 2 bases from V and 5 from J; bases not matched to a gene: 8. CDR1 MGHRA and CDR2 YSYEKL come from the germline V gene. The CDR3 region has the DNA TGCGCCAGCAGCCAATCCCTAGCGGGAGTCGGGGAGACCCAGTACTTC. Residues: CASSQSLAGVGETQYF.

The genes are TRBV5-1 and TRBJ1-2; the match to TRBD1 covers 7 bases. Germline V gene sequence: CDR1 SGHRS, CDR2 YFSETQ. CDR3 length equals 14 residues. Trimming removed 2 bases from V and 7 bases from J; junction bases left unmatched: 8. Here the CDR3 DNA reads TGCGCCAGCAGCTTTGAGACAGGGCGAGGTGGCTACACCTTC. It is translated as CASSFETGRGGYTF.

This clone was seen a handful of times. J is TRBJ1-4 and V is TRBV29-1; D is unresolved. CDR1 and CDR2 from the germline V gene are SQVTM and ANQGSEA. V lost 0 bases to trimming and J lost 0 bases, with 8 bases between them. This CDR3 is built from 15 residues. The CDR3 reads CSVEDSIATNEKLFF. The CDR3, as DNA: TGCAGCGTTGAAGATTCAATAGCAACTAATGAAAAACTGTTTTTT.

The rearrangement joins TRBV6-5 to TRBJ2-6; 7 bases align to TRBD1. This CDR3 has 15 residues. With 6 bases clipped from V and 1 base from J, the junction kept 3 bases outside the gene matches. Per the germline V gene, CDR1 is MNHEY and CDR2 is SVGAGI. The DNA for the CDR3 is TGTGCCAGCAGAACAGGGGTATCTGGGGCCAACGTCCTGACTTTC. Protein: CASRTGVSGANVLTF.

The CDR3 region is CAISESYTIYF. Here the CDR3 DNA reads TGTGCCATCAGTGAATCGTACACCATATATTTT. V usage is TRBV10-3 and J usage is TRBJ1-3; D gene unclear. Germline V CDR1 and CDR2: ENHRY, SYGVKD. The CDR3 sequence is 11 residues long. The V end lost 3 bases, the J end lost 8 bases, and 5 bases lay between the germline ends.

The chain recombines TRBV30 with TRBJ1-5; D call uncertain. V gave up 3 bases and J gave up 2 bases, with 8 bases separating them. The CDR3 contains 13 residues. The germline CDR1 and CDR2 sequences are GTSNPN and SVGIG (reference sequence). As DNA, the CDR3 is TGTGCCTGGAGGGTTTCGGGCAATCAGCCCCAGCATTTT. Protein: CAWRVSGNQPQHF.

The chain has TRBV6-5 and TRBJ2-1, with 9 bases matching TRBD1. Germline V CDR1 and CDR2: MNHEY, SVGAGI. Trimming at V came to 2 bases and at J to 5 bases, leaving 7 bases not matched to a gene. This CDR3 is 16 amino acids long. The CDR3 is CASSYLGQGRHNEQFF. The CDR3 DNA reads as TGTGCCAGCAGTTACCTGGGACAGGGTCGCCACAATGAGCAGTTCTTC.

The chain uses TRBV19 and TRBJ1-2; possible D gene TRBD1, 5 bases. Germline CDR1 LNHDA, CDR2 SQIVND (reference sequence). The CDR3 totals 14 residues. Trimming shortened V by 7 bases and J by 8 bases, and 20 bases separated the two germline ends. Here the CDR3 DNA reads TGTGCCAGTACCCCATCAAATCAGGGATGGGGCTACACCTTC. Amino acid sequence: CASTPSNQGWGYTF.

The rearrangement joins TRBV10-1 to TRBJ1-6, with TRBD1 matching over 7 bases. Germline CDR1 and CDR2: WNHNN and SYGVQD (reference sequence). This CDR3 spans 12 amino acids. V was pared by 9 bases and J by 7 bases, with 3 bases of the junction left unmatched. CDR3 DNA sequence: TGCGCCAGGACAGGGATGAATTCACCCCTCCACTTT. Its translation: CARTGMNSPLHF.